A single sample is the source of the 21 T cell receptor beta chains below, sequenced in a study of regulatory T cells in long-lasting Graves disease. Described time point: newly diagnosed GD, antithyroid drugs for less than 3 months. The TCR library was made from RNA that had been extracted from PBMCs in TRIzol. Library construction for TCR beta used iRepertoire HTBI primers and Arm-PCR of CDR3 regions. TCRdb reprocessed the multiplex PCR reads with MiXCR, giving one entry per CDR3 protein. The top ten hold 16% of the sample, which has some 400,000 distinct CDR3 sequences, about 15% seen once. The sample was also reused in another study, on T cells in Graves' hyperthyroidism and ophthalmopathy.

The sequences come from peripheral blood mononuclear cells (PBMCs), collected at new diagnosis, from a patient treated with antithyroid drugs. The receptor source for this set is a woman in her 30s with Graves disease.

This clonotype was detected ten times or more. The CDR3 region has the DNA TGTGCCAGCGCCTCGGGGACTAGCGGTTCCTACGAGCAGTACTTC. This encodes CASASGTSGSYEQYF. This sequence joins TRBV19 and TRBJ2-7, with TRBD2 identical over 11 bases. The CDR3 length is 15 residues. Unmatched junction bases numbered 8, after V lost 9 bases and J lost 1 base. Per germline, CDR1 LNHDA and CDR2 SQIVND (reference sequence).

This clonotype appeared a few times. The genes are TRBV4-2 and TRBJ1-2; no clear D. Germline V gene data show CDR1 as LGHNA and CDR2 as YNFKEQ. The CDR3 runs 14 residues. The ends were cut back, 1 base at V and 2 bases at J, with 8 bases in the middle. The CDR3: CASSQGAANYGYTF. The CDR3 DNA follows: TGTGCCAGCAGCCAAGGAGCCGCAAACTATGGCTACACCTTC.

Only a few counts were recorded for this clonotype. The chain combines TRBV29-1 with TRBJ1-1; D remains unclear. The V end lost 3 bases, the J end lost 0 bases, and 11 bases lay between the germline ends. Germline CDR1 is SQVTM and CDR2 is ANQGSEA. The CDR3 is 14 residues long. In DNA, the CDR3 is TGCAGCGTTGACCGTGGCAACATGAACACTGAAGCTTTCTTT. This translates into CSVDRGNMNTEAFF.

This clonotype was found a few times. The V and J genes are TRBV12-5 and TRBJ2-2, with TRBD1 matching 7 bases. Trimming removed 2 bases from V and 0 bases from J; junction bases left unmatched: 12. Germline V lookup: CDR1 LGHNT, CDR2 FRNRAP. The CDR3 runs 19 residues. The CDR3 reads CASGLTRTGLIPNTGELFF. The CDR3 DNA reads as TGTGCTAGTGGTTTGACCCGGACAGGACTTATTCCGAACACCGGGGAGCTGTTTTTT.

This clonotype was observed many times. The chain employs TRBV9 and TRBJ2-2, with TRBD1 identical over 10 bases. The trim removed 6 bases at V and 5 bases at J, leaving 10 bases unmatched. Germline CDR1 is SGDLS and CDR2 is YYNGEE. This CDR3 is built from 16 residues. CDR3 coding DNA: TGTGCCAGCACCAGACAGGGGGCAGGGTGGACCGGGGAGCTGTTTTTT. Protein sequence: CASTRQGAGWTGELFF.

This clonotype was detected ten times or more. V gene TRBV2 combines with J gene TRBJ1-3; D may be TRBD1 (5 bases). Between the trimmed V and J ends, which lost 4 bases and 0 bases, there was a span of 10 bases. CDR1 is SNHLY, CDR2 FYNNEI, per germline. The CDR3 runs 15 residues. In DNA form, the CDR3 reads TGTGCCAGCAGTGGAACAGGCTACTCTGGAAACACCATATATTTT. Amino acid sequence: CASSGTGYSGNTIYF.

This clonotype was found a few times. This rearrangement joins TRBV4-1 to TRBJ1-5, with D possibly TRBD1 on 5 matching bases. V was shortened by 1 base and J by 4 bases, with 14 bases between the two germline ends. The CDR3 loop spans 16 amino acids. Germline loops: CDR1 MGHRA, CDR2 YSYEKL. CDR3 amino acids: CASSQVGGTINQPQHF. The CDR3 DNA reads TGCGCCAGCAGCCAAGTGGGAGGGACCATTAATCAGCCCCAGCATTTT.

The J gene is TRBJ2-3, the V gene TRBV19; D possibly uses TRBD1 or TRBD2 (5 bases each). Trimming stripped 4 bases from V and 2 bases from J, with 13 bases between. This CDR3 is built from 15 residues. Germline-derived CDR1 and CDR2 are LNHDA and SQIVND (reference sequence). The CDR3 nucleotides are TGTGCCAGTAGTACGGGGACCAAACTCACAGATACGCAGTATTTT. It yields the protein CASSTGTKLTDTQYF. Variable domain in full (rest from reference TRBV19 and TRBJ2-3): DGGITQSPKYLFRKEGQNVTLSCEQNLNHDAMYWYRQDPGQGLRLIYYSQIVNDFQKGDIAEGYSVSREKKESFPLTVTSAQKNPTAFYLCASSTGTKLTDTQYFGPGTRLTVL.

This clonotype was recorded at least ten times. The rearrangement links TRBV13 to TRBJ2-1; 11 bases map to TRBD2. V shed 5 bases and J 8 bases; nucleotides not matched to a gene: 11. Looked up from germline, CDR1 is PRHDT and CDR2 is FYEKMQ (reference sequence). The CDR3 contains 16 residues. The CDR3 coding sequence is TGTGCCAGCAGCCCAAGGGAACTAGCGGGAGTATATGAGCAGTTCTTC. Translating gives CASSPRELAGVYEQFF. The complete variable domain, with remaining parts taken from reference TRBV13 and TRBJ2-1, reads AAGVIQSPRHLIKEKRETATLKCYPIPRHDTVYWYQQGPGQDPQFLISFYEKMQSDKGSIPDRFSAQQFSDYHSELNMSSLELGDSALYFCASSPRELAGVYEQFFGPGTRLTVL.

This clonotype showed up many times. The genes are TRBV6-5 and TRBJ2-7, with TRBD2 matching over 10 bases. V lost 4 bases to trimming and J lost 1 base; unmatched junction nucleotides: 10. CDR3 size: 17 residues. Germline CDR1 and CDR2: MNHEY and SVGAGI. In DNA form, the CDR3 reads TGTGCCAGCAGTTCGATAACGCCGGGACTAGCGTCCTACGAGCAGTACTTC. Translation gives CASSSITPGLASYEQYF.

This clonotype occurred many times. This sequence joins TRBV9 and TRBJ2-3; the D gene is possibly TRBD1 (6 bases). CDR3 length: 18 residues. Germline V gene lookup returns CDR1 SGDLS and CDR2 YYNGEE. V was clipped by 2 bases and J by 1 base, with 20 bases between them. The CDR3 DNA reads as TGTGCCAGCAGCGTGCACGACTCATTGGGACAAGGCACAGATACGCAGTATTTT. Amino acids: CASSVHDSLGQGTDTQYF.

There are many counts of this clonotype. This sequence joins TRBV20-1 and TRBJ1-1, with D possibly matching TRBD1 (5 bases). This CDR3 has 13 residues. V shed 6 bases and J shed 11 bases, with 22 bases lying between them. Germline assignment: CDR1 DFQATT and CDR2 SNEGSKA (reference sequence). CDR3 nucleotides: TGCAGTGCCCGAGTCCCAGGGAGAGAAGAGGCTTTCTTT. It encodes CSARVPGREEAFF.

There are many counts of this clonotype. The rearrangement joins TRBV7-9 to TRBJ1-2; TRBD1 is a possible D gene (5 bases). This CDR3 is 15 amino acids long. In germline, CDR1 is SEHNR, CDR2 FQNEAQ (reference sequence). The ends were cut back, 5 bases at V and 4 bases at J, with 17 bases in the middle. CDR3 region: CASSATGLNFYGYTF. CDR3 DNA: TGTGCCAGCAGCGCAACAGGACTAAACTTCTATGGCTACACCTTC.

This clonotype has a count of ten or more. V gene TRBV7-9 combines with J gene TRBJ2-3; possibly TRBD1 or TRBD2 for D (5 bases each). The germline CDR1 and CDR2 sequences are SEHNR and FQNEAQ (reference sequence). Deletions cut 3 bases from V and 2 bases from J, with 9 bases between. CDR3 length: 14 residues. DNA for the CDR3: TGTGCCAGCAGCTTGGGGGAGTACACAGATACGCAGTATTTT. Its protein is CASSLGEYTDTQYF.

This clonotype was counted only a few times. The CDR3, as DNA: TGTGCCAGTAGTAGTGCAGGGGGCTTCGAGACCCAGTACTTC. Translated: CASSSAGGFETQYF. The chain has TRBV19 and TRBJ2-5; 8 bases map to TRBD1. After removal of 4 bases from V and 5 bases from J, the junction contained 6 bases not matched to a gene. In germline, CDR1 is LNHDA, CDR2 SQIVND (reference sequence). The CDR3 runs to 14 residues.

This clonotype was counted ten times or more. The V call is TRBV27, the J call TRBJ2-7; 9 nucleotides agree with TRBD2. CDR3 size: 15 residues. The V gene end was trimmed by 3 bases and the J gene end by 3 bases; junction bases not matched to a gene: 6. The germline gives CDR1 MNHEY, CDR2 SMNVEV (reference sequence). The CDR3 DNA sequence: TGTGCCAGCAGTTTCGCGGCTAGCGGGGTCTACGAGCAGTACTTC. Protein: CASSFAASGVYEQYF.

The rearrangement joins TRBV19 to TRBJ2-1; 10 bases align to TRBD1. From germline, CDR1 is LNHDA and CDR2 SQIVND (reference sequence). With V trimmed by 6 bases and J by 9 bases, 8 bases remained unmatched. This CDR3 is 14 amino acids long. As DNA, the CDR3 is TGTGCCAGTAGCGCACGCCGGGACAGGGGTGAGCAGTTCTTC. It is translated as CASSARRDRGEQFF.

The chain has TRBV24-1 and TRBJ2-5; TRBD1 agrees at 9 bases. Germline-derived CDR1 and CDR2 are KGHDR and SFDVKD. V was clipped by 4 bases and J by 5 bases; unmatched bases: 7. CDR3 length: 15 residues. CDR3 sequence: CATSDRTGVGETQYF. The CDR3 nucleotides read TGTGCCACCAGTGACCGGACAGGGGTAGGGGAGACCCAGTACTTC.

The chain recombines TRBV29-1 with TRBJ2-3, with D unresolved. Germline V lookup: CDR1 SQVTM, CDR2 ANQGSEA. V was cut by 7 bases and J by 3 bases, with 8 bases left in between. The CDR3 consists of 11 residues. The DNA of the CDR3 is TGCAGCGGTCGGACGACAGATACGCAGTATTTT. It encodes CSGRTTDTQYF.

For this clonotype: Possible read error: a much larger clone is one base away. The rearrangement uses TRBV6-1 and TRBJ2-7, with TRBD2 matching 7 bases. Germline V CDR1 and CDR2: MNHNS, SASEGT. The CDR3 sequence is 14 residues long. Trimming at V came to 8 bases and at J to 6 bases, leaving 13 bases not matched to a gene. CDR3 loop: CASQLARGLREQYF. The CDR3 nucleotides are TGTGCCAGCCAACTAGCGAGAGGGCTCCGCGAGCAGTACTTC.

This chain uses TRBV28 with TRBJ1-1; unclear D gene. This CDR3 region has 10 residues. V was clipped by 10 bases and J by 2 bases, with 5 bases between them. Germline CDR1 and CDR2: MDHEN and SYDVKM. The DNA for the CDR3 is TGTGCCACAGTAAACACTGAAGCTTTCTTT. Its protein product is CATVNTEAFF. Variable domain in full (rest from reference TRBV28 and TRBJ1-1): DVKVTQSSRYLVKRTGEKVFLECVQDMDHENMFWYRQDPGLGLRLIYFSYDVKMKEKGDIPEGYSVSREKKERFSLILESASTNQTSMYLCATVNTEAFFGQGTRLTVV.